This TCR beta chain was documented in a study of metastatic and nonmetastatic thyroid tumors. Study details: Where malignant and benign thyroid patients were concerned, repertoires were compared across blood and tumor or nodule tissue.

Source study methods: Researchers built a distant-metastasis classifier for papillary thyroid cancer that drew on CDR3 differences across clinicopathological groups. With MiXCR, TCRdb called clones anew from the PCR reads. Clone size and V and J calls follow TCRdb, not the original study. The sample has roughly 7,400 clones, over 15% seen once. General study points: Patients with malignant thyroid tumors reportedly had significantly higher TCR beta diversity than those with benign nodules, in blood and tumor.

Concerning this clone itself: Its antigen remains unidentified.

Before thyroid surgery, none of the patients had received any treatment. CDR1 is LGHDT and CDR2 is YNNKEL in the germline V gene (reference sequence). The CDR3 is 14 residues long. The ends were cut back, 6 bases at V and 1 base at J, with 7 bases in the middle. V and J are TRBV3-1 and TRBJ2-6; D uncertain. The sequenced material came from adjacent normal tissue. The sequence derives from a female donor with papillary thyroid cancer or a benign thyroid nodule (not recorded which). Some clones in this sample may be carry-over from other donors' samples. CDR3 nucleotides: TGTGCCAGCAGTCAGACATCTGGGGCCAACGTCCTGACTTTC. This gives the protein CASSQTSGANVLTF.